The 17 T cell receptor beta chains below all came from one sample that was sequenced in a study of blood T cell repertoires in COVID-19. Some clones are missing from TCRdb's copy, which holds only in-frame ones; the method was immunoSEQ multiplex PCR. The sample shows fewer than 150,000 clones, approximately 77% of them seen only once. The source material was peripheral blood. The receptors shown here come from a man older than 75 with acute or convalescent COVID-19.

The genes are TRBV6-2 or TRBV6-3 and TRBJ1-4; D unclear. The CDR3 contains 14 residues. Looked up from germline, CDR1 is MNHEY and CDR2 is SVGEGT. With 4 bases removed from V and 9 bases from J, the gap between germline ends came to 15 bases. The CDR3 protein is CASSSHSREQKLFF. The CDR3 nucleotides are TGTGCCAGCAGTTCGCATTCCCGGGAGCAAAAACTGTTTTTT.

This chain uses TRBV7-2 with TRBJ2-5; possibly TRBD1 for D (6 bases). CDR1 and CDR2 from the germline V gene are SGHTA and FQGNSA. The V end lost 5 bases, the J end lost 1 base, and 14 bases lay between the germline ends. This CDR3 has 15 residues. In nucleotides, the CDR3 is TGTGCCAGCAGCCCAACACAGGGTATCCAAGAGACCCAGTACTTC. The encoded protein is CASSPTQGIQETQYF. The whole variable domain, filled in from reference TRBV7-2 and TRBJ2-5, reads GAGVSQSPSNKVTEKGKDVELRCDPISGHTALYWYRQSLGQGLEFLIYFQGNSAPDKSGLPSDRFSAERTGGSVSTLTIQRTQQEDSAVYLCASSPTQGIQETQYFGPGTRLLVL.

The genes are TRBV2 and TRBJ1-2, with a possible D match to TRBD1 (6 bases). The CDR3 has 13 residues. V lost 6 bases and J 4 bases, leaving 12 bases between the germline ends. Germline V gene lookup returns CDR1 SNHLY and CDR2 FYNNEI. The CDR3 is CASRNRAPYGYTF. The CDR3 coding sequence is TGTGCCAGCAGAAACAGGGCGCCCTATGGCTACACCTTC.

The chain combines TRBV5-4 with TRBJ1-1; D ambiguous. The ends were cut back, 5 bases at V and 2 bases at J, with 10 bases in the middle. The length of the CDR3 is 13 residues. The V gene's germline CDR1 is SGHNT and CDR2 YYREEE (reference sequence). CDR3 DNA: TGTGCCAGCAGTCCAACTAGAAACACTGAAGCTTTCTTT. Translation gives CASSPTRNTEAFF.

V gene TRBV18 combines with J gene TRBJ1-2; D possibly corresponds to TRBD1 (6 bases). The germline CDR1 and CDR2 sequences are KGHSH and LQKENI. This CDR3 spans 19 amino acids. Trimming took off 1 base at V and 4 bases at J, with 25 bases between the two ends. This chain's CDR3 is CASSPLAAGTQTTSYGYTF. CDR3 in DNA: TGTGCCAGCTCACCACTCGCGGCCGGGACACAAACAACTAGCTATGGCTACACCTTC.

V usage is TRBV9 and J usage is TRBJ1-1; D is possibly TRBD1 (5 bases). In germline, CDR1 is SGDLS, CDR2 YYNGEE. Trimming pared 4 bases from V and 5 bases from J, leaving 15 bases between. The CDR3 loop spans 14 amino acids. For the CDR3, the DNA is TGTGCCAGCAGCCCCAGAGCAGGGAGGACTGAAGCTTTCTTT. Translation gives CASSPRAGRTEAFF.

J is TRBJ2-5 and V is TRBV29-1, with D unresolved. This CDR3 has 13 amino acids. Germline V gene lookup returns CDR1 SQVTM and CDR2 ANQGSEA. V lost 3 bases and J lost 7, with 15 bases in between. In DNA, the CDR3 is TGCAGCGTTGACGAGACCGCGCGCGGGACCCAGTACTTC. Protein: CSVDETARGTQYF. Full variable domain (outside the CDR3, taken from reference TRBV29-1 and TRBJ2-5): SAVISQKPSRDICQRGTSLTIQCQVDSQVTMMFWYRQQPGQSLTLIATANQGSEATYESGFVIDKFPISRPNLTFSTLTVSNMSPEDSSIYLCSVDETARGTQYFGPGTRLLVL.

The V and J genes are TRBV19 and TRBJ1-1; 7 nucleotides line up with TRBD1. This CDR3 is built from 13 residues. Unmatched junction bases numbered 4, after V lost 8 bases and J lost 1 base. CDR1 is LNHDA and CDR2 is SQIVND in the germline V gene (reference sequence). The CDR3 bases are TGTGCCAGTGGCAGGACAGGGAACACTGAAGCTTTCTTT. This sequence encodes CASGRTGNTEAFF.

The chain uses TRBV28 and TRBJ2-7; 10 nucleotides match TRBD1. The CDR3 length is 13 residues. Trimming at V came to 7 bases and at J to 3 bases, leaving 3 bases not matched to a gene. The germline V gene has CDR1 MDHEN and CDR2 SYDVKM. The DNA for the CDR3 is TGTGCCAGCATGAGGACAGGGGGCTACGAGCAGTACTTC. Amino acid sequence: CASMRTGGYEQYF.

As regards this clone: Other nucleotide sequences in the sample specify the same CDR3. The chain recombines TRBV5-1 with TRBJ2-3, with D unclear. This CDR3 is 14 amino acids long. With 1 base removed from V and 1 base from J, the gap between germline ends came to 7 bases. Germline V lookup: CDR1 SGHRS, CDR2 YFSETQ. CDR3 in DNA: TGCGCCAGCAGCTTGACTCAAGGCACAGATACGCAGTATTTT. This sequence encodes CASSLTQGTDTQYF.

The chain employs TRBV10-3 and TRBJ2-2, with D perhaps matching TRBD1 (6 bases). V lost 5 bases and J lost 6, with 16 bases in between. This CDR3 has 15 residues. Germline CDR1 is ENHRY and CDR2 is SYGVKD. Here the CDR3 reads CAISTGRAGAGELFF. CDR3 nucleotides: TGTGCCATCAGTACAGGGCGGGCGGGCGCCGGGGAGCTGTTTTTT.

The chain recombines TRBV10-3 with TRBJ1-1; no definite D call. The CDR3 sequence is 15 residues long. V was cut by 0 bases and J by 1 base, with 9 bases left in between. Germline CDR1 and CDR2: ENHRY and SYGVKD. The CDR3 DNA is TGTGCCATCAGTGAGTCGCCGGGGTCGAACACTGAAGCTTTCTTT. Its translation is CAISESPGSNTEAFF.

This clone was seen more than once but under ten times. V usage is TRBV4-2 and J usage is TRBJ2-3, with D perhaps TRBD1 (5 bases). The V and J ends lost 4 bases and 2 bases respectively, with 16 bases between them. The V gene's germline CDR1 is LGHNA and CDR2 YNFKEQ. The CDR3 has 16 residues. CDR3 bases: TGTGCCAGCAGCCCCCGCAAAGGGGATCCCACAGATACGCAGTATTTT. Translating gives CASSPRKGDPTDTQYF.

The chain has TRBV5-6 and TRBJ2-7; 10 bases fit TRBD2. Germline-derived CDR1 and CDR2 are SGHDT and YYEEEE. This CDR3 region has 15 residues. After removal of 4 bases from V and 6 bases from J, the junction contained 10 bases not matched to a gene. CDR3 sequence: CASSLPSGGRGEQYF. The CDR3 DNA reads as TGTGCCAGCAGCCTTCCTAGCGGGGGCCGGGGCGAGCAGTACTTC.

The genes are TRBV6-1 and TRBJ2-5, with D maybe TRBD2 (6 bases). CDR3 length: 14 residues. V lost 6 bases and J 2 bases, leaving 13 bases between the germline ends. CDR1 and CDR2 from the germline V gene are MNHNS and SASEGT. The CDR3 loop is CASRRDGLQETQYF. CDR3 bases: TGTGCCAGCAGGCGGGACGGACTGCAAGAGACCCAGTACTTC.

The chain combines TRBV7-2 with TRBJ2-4, with TRBD1 as a possible D gene (6 bases). Trimming shortened V by 5 bases and J by 1 base, and 21 bases separated the two germline ends. The CDR3 is 18 amino acids. Germline V CDR1 and CDR2: SGHTA, FQGNSA. The CDR3 region is CASSPTLTGTPAKNIQYF. CDR3 DNA: TGTGCCAGCAGCCCCACCCTTACCGGGACACCCGCCAAAAACATTCAGTACTTC.

V and J are TRBV5-1 and TRBJ1-1; maybe TRBD1 (6 bases). This CDR3 region has 11 residues. CDR1 and CDR2 from the germline V gene are SGHRS and YFSETQ. Between the trimmed V and J ends, which lost 3 bases and 8 bases, there was a span of 8 bases. CDR3: CASSSRGEAFF. The DNA of the CDR3 is TGCGCCAGCAGCTCCAGGGGCGAAGCTTTCTTT.